Below are 12 T cell receptor beta chains sequenced from a single sample in a study of PD-1 blockade in classical Hodgkin lymphoma. Documented time point: cycle 4 day 1 (C4D1), after 6 weeks of nivolumab. The patients all showed relapse after autologous stem cell transplantation, while their brentuximab vedotin exposure varied. This table comes from immunoSEQ multiplex PCR, and its TCRdb copy is limited to in-frame clones, with some not included. The sample includes tens of thousands of clones, roughly 78% of them seen just once. Sequenced here: peripheral blood mononuclear cells (PBMCs), sampled before the fourth cycle of nivolumab. The receptors shown here come from a human donor with classical Hodgkin lymphoma.

The chain uses TRBV7-6 and TRBJ2-5; D may be TRBD1 (5 bases). The V gene's germline CDR1 is SGHVS and CDR2 FNYEAQ. The V end was cut by 1 base, the J end by 2 bases, with 8 bases between. The CDR3 consists of 14 residues. Here the CDR3 DNA reads TGTGCCAGCAGCTTAGGGACAACGCAAGAGACCCAGTACTTC. Its protein is CASSLGTTQETQYF.

The rearrangement links TRBV7-3 to TRBJ1-1; TRBD1 is a possible D gene (5 bases). Per the germline V gene, CDR1 is SGHTA and CDR2 is FQGTGA. V was shortened by 4 bases and J by 2 bases, with 11 bases between the two germline ends. CDR3 size: 14 residues. CDR3 sequence reads: CASSSRDGNTEAFF. The CDR3, as DNA: TGTGCCAGCAGCTCTCGGGACGGAAACACTGAAGCTTTCTTT.

This chain connects TRBV19 to TRBJ2-3; 8 bases align to TRBD1. CDR3 size: 14 residues. V was pared by 4 bases and J by 1 base, with 1 base of the junction left unmatched. Germline V lookup: CDR1 LNHDA, CDR2 SQIVND (reference sequence). The chain's CDR3 is CASSTTGGTDTQYF. In DNA, the CDR3 is TGTGCCAGTAGTACGACAGGGGGCACAGATACGCAGTATTTT.

This sequence joins TRBV7-3 and TRBJ1-6; D is possibly TRBD1 (6 bases). Germline lookup yields CDR1 SGHTA and CDR2 FQGTGA. V gave up 3 bases and J gave up 10 bases, with 13 bases separating them. This CDR3 has 14 residues. The CDR3 nucleotides read TGTGCCAGCAGCTTTACAGGGCGGCAATCACCCCTCCACTTT. It encodes CASSFTGRQSPLHF.

This clone was observed a single time. The chain links TRBV28 to TRBJ1-2; tentatively, D is TRBD1 (5 bases). Trimming cost V 5 bases and J 8 bases, with 15 bases left between them. Germline CDR1 reads MDHEN; CDR2 reads SYDVKM. CDR3 length: 13 residues. CDR3 in amino acids: CASSRGGERGYTF. CDR3 nucleotide sequence: TGTGCCAGCAGTCGGGGGGGAGAGCGGGGCTACACCTTC.

The V gene is TRBV19, the J gene TRBJ1-2, with 8 bases lining up with TRBD1. The CDR3 loop spans 15 amino acids. The V and J ends lost 5 bases and 4 bases, in that order; junction bases with no gene match: 9. Germline V gene data show CDR1 as LNHDA and CDR2 as SQIVND (reference sequence). CDR3 protein: CASSHDRGTFYGYTF. The CDR3 DNA sequence: TGTGCCAGTAGTCACGACAGGGGAACTTTCTATGGCTACACCTTC.

The chain has TRBV5-4 and TRBJ2-5; no definite D call. CDR1 is SGHNT, CDR2 YYREEE, per germline (reference sequence). This CDR3 is 13 amino acids long. V was shortened by 0 bases and J by 4 bases, with 7 bases between the two germline ends. For the CDR3, the DNA is TGTGCCAGCAGCTTGGAAGTGCTAGAGACCCAGTACTTC. Protein product: CASSLEVLETQYF.

The genes are TRBV6-1 and TRBJ1-2; D perhaps matches TRBD1 (5 bases). Germline CDR1 MNHNS, CDR2 SASEGT. The CDR3 loop spans 16 amino acids. V shed 3 bases and J shed 7 bases, with 21 bases lying between them. CDR3 nucleotide sequence: TGTGCCAGCAGTGACCCTTCGGAGGGGCGGAATTCTGGCTACACCTTC. Its protein product is CASSDPSEGRNSGYTF.

The table lists this clone with a few counts. The chain joins TRBV7-9 to TRBJ1-2; D is perhaps TRBD1 (6 bases). This CDR3 contains 15 residues. Deletions cut 3 bases from V and 1 base from J, with 12 bases between. From germline, CDR1 is SEHNR and CDR2 FQNEAQ (reference sequence). The CDR3 loop is CASSLAGARNYGYTF. In DNA, the CDR3 is TGTGCCAGCAGCTTGGCAGGGGCTCGTAACTATGGCTACACCTTC.

The chain links TRBV5-1 to TRBJ2-5; 7 bases agree with TRBD1. The CDR3 is made up of 16 amino acids. From germline, CDR1 is SGHRS and CDR2 YFSETQ. V dropped 1 base and J dropped 2; count of bases not matched to a gene: 8. As DNA, the CDR3 is TGCGCCAGCAGCTTGCAGGGGGACAGTCGACAAGAGACCCAGTACTTC. The encoded protein is CASSLQGDSRQETQYF.

This clone was counted once. J is TRBJ2-1 and V is TRBV5-1; weak D call: TRBD1 (5 bases). In germline, CDR1 is SGHRS, CDR2 YFSETQ. The CDR3 loop spans 14 amino acids. The ends were cut back, 3 bases at V and 9 bases at J, with 16 bases in the middle. The CDR3 bases are TGCGCCAGCAGCTCGGCAGGGTCAAACGGTGAGCAGTTCTTC. Translated: CASSSAGSNGEQFF.

The V and J genes are TRBV6-1 and TRBJ2-1; 10 positions agree with TRBD1. From germline, CDR1 is MNHNS and CDR2 SASEGT. CDR3 length equals 14 residues. The trim removed 6 bases at V and 6 bases at J, leaving 5 bases unmatched. DNA for the CDR3: TGTGCCAGCAGCCTGGACAGGGGGTTCAATGAGCAGTTCTTC. Its protein is CASSLDRGFNEQFF.